This is a list of T cell receptor beta chains from one sample in a study of blood T cell repertoires in COVID-19. Only in-frame clones appear in the TCRdb table, and some are missing; sequencing was by immunoSEQ multiplex PCR. Of just under 65,000 clones in the sample, 70% to 85% were seen once. The sample comprised peripheral blood. The receptors derive from a human donor in a cohort sampled during active COVID-19. Each CDR3 is given with its conserved first and last residue. D genes are given only for firm matches. The size field is filled for only some rows; it gives once, few, many or a size class.

v_call,d_call,clone_size,j_call,cdr3_nt,cdr3_aa
TRBV12-5,.,once,TRBJ2-5,TGTGCTAGTGGTTTGGTAGGGGCCTCCCTGACGGAGACCCAGTACTTC,CASGLVGASLTETQYF
TRBV5-1,.,once,TRBJ2-1,TGCGCCAGCACATCGAGGGACTCCTACAATGAGCAGTTCTTC,CASTSRDSYNEQFF
TRBV9,TRBD1,.,TRBJ1-2,TGTGCCAGCAGCGTAGAGGGACAGGGAAACTATGGCTACACCTTC,CASSVEGQGNYGYTF
TRBV12-3/TRBV12-4,TRBD2,.,TRBJ2-1,TGTGCCAGCAGTCCGATTCGGACTAGCGAGCAGTTCTTC,CASSPIRTSEQFF
TRBV5-8,TRBD1,few,TRBJ1-4,TGTGCCAGTTCCTTTGCGACAGGGGCAAATAATGAAAAACTGTTTTTT,CASSFATGANNEKLFF
TRBV18,.,.,TRBJ1-3,TGTGCCAGCTCACCAGTAACACCTCCTGGAAACACCATATATTTT,CASSPVTPPGNTIYF
TRBV6-6,TRBD1,.,TRBJ2-5,TGTGCCAGCAGTCCCGCCCCGGGGGGACAGGGGTTGGAGACCCAGTACTTC,CASSPAPGGQGLETQYF
TRBV4-3,.,.,TRBJ1-6,TGCGCCAGCAGCCCCAACAGTGGTTCACCCCTCCACTTT,CASSPNSGSPLHF
TRBV2,TRBD1,few,TRBJ1-3,TGTGCCAGCAGTGAGGGACAGGGTGGGGATCTCTCTGGAAACACCATATATTTT,CASSEGQGGDLSGNTIYF
TRBV15,.,.,TRBJ2-1,TGTGCCACCAGCAGAGAACAGGGTAACTACAATGAGCAGTTCTTC,CATSREQGNYNEQFF
TRBV5-1,.,.,TRBJ1-2,TGCGCCAGCAGCTTGTCCGACAGGAAAGTCCTCTATGGCTACACCTTC,CASSLSDRKVLYGYTF
TRBV14,TRBD1,.,TRBJ2-1,TGTGCCAGCAGCCCTCACGGGACAGGGAGCAATGAGCAGTTCTTC,CASSPHGTGSNEQFF
TRBV30,TRBD1,once,TRBJ1-6,TGTGCCTGGAGAGGACAGGGGGGTGAGCCACCCCTCCACTTT,CAWRGQGGEPPLHF
TRBV5-4,TRBD1,.,TRBJ2-3,TGTGCCAGCCGAGGGGGCGCGGATACGCAGTATTTT,CASRGGADTQYF
TRBV11-2,.,.,TRBJ2-3,TGTGCCAGCAGCTTAGGATTCGCGGGGGCCGTCACAGATACGCAGTATTTT,CASSLGFAGAVTDTQYF
TRBV7-9,TRBD1,.,TRBJ2-7,TGTGCCAGCAGCTCGGACAGGGGGCTATACGAGCAGTACTTC,CASSSDRGLYEQYF
TRBV4-3,.,.,TRBJ1-6,TGCGCCAGCAGCCAGGGGGGGGCGAACTATAATTCACCCCTCCACTTT,CASSQGGANYNSPLHF
TRBV4-2,TRBD1,.,TRBJ2-7,TGTGCCAGCAGACGGACAGGGGGATCCTACGAGCAGTACTTC,CASRRTGGSYEQYF
TRBV7-9,TRBD1,few,TRBJ2-2,TGTGCCAGCACCAATGAAATAGGACAGGGTCTCGGGGAGCTGTTTTTT,CASTNEIGQGLGELFF
TRBV9,TRBD1,.,TRBJ1-2,TGTGCCAGCAGCCCCGACGGACAGGGGAGCTATGGCTACACCTTC,CASSPDGQGSYGYTF
TRBV9,.,.,TRBJ2-3,TGTGCCAGCAGCGTAAGCGGTAGCACAGATACGCAGTATTTT,CASSVSGSTDTQYF
TRBV6-6,.,.,TRBJ2-1,TGTGCCAGCAGTGCCAACAGACAAAATGAGCAGTTCTTC,CASSANRQNEQFF
TRBV3-1/TRBV3-2,TRBD1,.,TRBJ1-4,TGTGCCAGCAGCCTGGGACAGAGAAATGAAAAACTGTTTTTT,CASSLGQRNEKLFF
TRBV7-9,.,.,TRBJ1-5,TGTGCCAGCAGCCAGGGACACCTAAATAGCAATCAGCCCCAGCATTTT,CASSQGHLNSNQPQHF
TRBV6-2/TRBV6-3,.,few,TRBJ2-1,TGTGCCAGCAGTTACTCGCGCAACGTTAATGAGCAGTTCTTC,CASSYSRNVNEQFF
TRBV9,.,.,TRBJ2-7,TGTGCCAGCAGCCCTTCACAGGGTTACGAGCAGTACTTC,CASSPSQGYEQYF
TRBV2,TRBD1,.,TRBJ2-5,TGTGCCAGCAGTGCCGGGACAGCCCAAGAGACCCAGTACTTC,CASSAGTAQETQYF
TRBV2,TRBD1,.,TRBJ1-1,TGTGCCAGCAACGAGGGACAGGGGAATAAAGACGGTGAAGCTTTCTTT,CASNEGQGNKDGEAFF
TRBV4-1,TRBD1,.,TRBJ2-7,TGCGCCAGCAGCCCCGCCCGACAGGGGAACGAGCAGTACTTC,CASSPARQGNEQYF
TRBV7-9,.,few,TRBJ1-2,TGTGCCAGCAGCTTTCCGGACTATGGCTACACCTTC,CASSFPDYGYTF
TRBV2,TRBD2,.,TRBJ2-3,TGTGCCAGCAGTGAACTGGCGGGGGGGAGCACAGATACGCAGTATTTT,CASSELAGGSTDTQYF
TRBV7-9,.,.,TRBJ2-1,TGTGCCAGCCCCAGGGGGGGGGTAAGCGATGAGCAGTTCTTC,CASPRGGVSDEQFF
TRBV7-9,.,.,TRBJ2-5,TGTGCCAGCAGCGAATTCGGGGAAGGGTACTTC,CASSEFGEGYF
TRBV19,TRBD1,.,TRBJ1-1,TGTGCCAGTAGCTTCAGGACAGGGGCCCTTGAAGCTTTCTTT,CASSFRTGALEAFF
TRBV30,TRBD1,.,TRBJ1-1,TGTGCCTGGAGTGAGGACAGGGGGCTAGTTGAAGCTTTCTTT,CAWSEDRGLVEAFF
TRBV11-2,.,.,TRBJ1-1,TGTGCCAGCAGCTTAGGGCTGAACACTGAAGCTTTCTTT,CASSLGLNTEAFF
TRBV7-2,.,once,TRBJ1-2,TGTGCCAGCAGCCTGGGGGCAAGGACTAACTATGGCTACACCTTC,CASSLGARTNYGYTF
TRBV2,.,once,TRBJ2-7,TGTGCCAGCAGTGAAGCGCTAGGACAGAACTACGAGCAGTACTTC,CASSEALGQNYEQYF
TRBV4-1,TRBD1,.,TRBJ1-1,TGCGCCAGCAGCCACTCGGGACAGTCCAGGACGGAAGCTTTCTTT,CASSHSGQSRTEAFF
TRBV4-1,TRBD2,.,TRBJ2-3,TGCGCCAGCAGCCCCAATAATCGGGGGGGGGCGGATACGCAGTATTTT,CASSPNNRGGADTQYF
TRBV1,.,.,TRBJ1-4,TGCACCAGCCCGCTTGGGGGGAGTGAAAAACTGTTTTTT,CTSPLGGSEKLFF
TRBV11-1,.,.,TRBJ2-2,TGTGCCAGCAGCTTCCCTAGTCTCTCCGGGGAGCTGTTTTTT,CASSFPSLSGELFF